This entry describes one T cell receptor beta chain. This clonotype occurred many times. There is no known antigen for this receptor. No qualities accompany the bases; no much larger clone lies one base away. V has 4 bases trimmed and J has 6 bases trimmed; junction bases matching no gene number 12. Via the germline V gene, CDR1 is MNHNS and CDR2 SASEGT. The CDR3 goes from the cysteine to the phenylalanine over 16 residues. The retained sequence is limited to the CDR3, 48 bases, with the frame set at the first base. The data originate from a study of blood T cells in healthy people across ages (dated by TCRdb to between 2014 and 2017). Concerning the study at large: In model experiments, template switching captured about one uniquely barcoded TCR beta cDNA molecule for every two T cells. Using deep sequencing normalized with unique cDNA molecular identifiers, the study measured how TCR beta repertoire diversity changes with age. The donors were divided into four age groups: young (average 16 years), middle-aged (roughly 40), aged (approximately 62) and long-lived (about 84). Donors of different ages were randomly distributed across sequencing lanes to avoid experimental bias. For two donors (one aged 18 to 30 and one aged 80 or older), the study analyzed two additional independent replicas of 1 million unique cDNA reads from the same blood draw. Study-level results and caveats: Compared with the aged group, the long-lived group had more naive CD4+ T cells, fewer expanded clones and increased TCR diversity, a pattern suggesting age selection. Since profiling was done on bulk unsorted PBMCs, naive and antigen-experienced compartments could not be conclusively compared. Because donor CMV infection status was unknown, age-related changes in expanded clonotypes were potentially confounded. As age increased, observed TCR beta diversity per million T cells dropped in a roughly linear way, and a significant reduction was already evident by age about 36. A strong correlation was found between observed TCR beta diversity and the percentage of naive T cells measured by flow cytometry. Total diversity estimates from one million sequenced T cells were considered lower bounds and underestimates.

Libraries were prepared through 5' RACE. TCRdb names Illumina HiSeq 2500 as the instrument used. A second roughly 6 to 11 cycle PCR used a sample-barcoded 5' primer and a J-beta primer mix. Each TCR beta cDNA molecule received a unique molecular identifier from a template-switch 5' adaptor carrying 12 random nucleotides. Each sample yielded at least 2.5 million CDR3-containing paired-end reads. First-strand cDNA synthesis was performed from all RNA using the Mint cDNA synthesis kit, with priming by a TRBC-specific oligonucleotide. All cDNA was treated with uracil-DNA glycosylase and then went through a first 18-cycle PCR with the universal primers M1SS and BC2_uni_R. Per the authors' processing: Normalization of each sample was performed by random selection of 1 million high-quality reads, each carrying a distinct molecular identifier. Reads with shared molecular identifiers were discarded instead of being binned into consensus sequences. CDR3 identification, clonotype clustering and error correction used MiTCR with a Q25 quality threshold and the strictest error-elimination algorithm. Lower-bound total TCR beta diversity was estimated with a nonparametric unseen species model using Euler transformation. TCRdb's own reprocessing of the public reads used fastp at Q25 and MiXCR and kept productive beta chains. CDR3 protein sequences are deduplicated, and each keeps its most common genes and DNA. TCRdb assigned the V and J calls; the authors' analysis was not used. The sample table holds hundreds of thousands of distinct CDR3 sequences, of which roughly half were seen once. Around an eighth of the sample lies in the top ten.

The roughly 38 donors, aged about 6 to 95 years, were systemically healthy Caucasian individuals from Russia. Each donor gave around 9 milliliters of peripheral blood, collected into EDTA-treated Vacutainer tubes. Ficoll-Paque density-gradient centrifugation was used to isolate PBMCs, with at least 6 million obtained per sample. Trizol reagent was used to extract total RNA from PBMCs, with at least 5.5 micrograms per sample. The percentages of naive CD45RAhigh/CD27high T cells were determined by flow cytometry on a PBMC aliquot from every donor. This clonotype originated in an elderly woman in good health. The V gene is TRBV6-1 and the J gene is TRBJ2-3, and 8 bases in between align with TRBD2. What was sequenced was blood. The DNA is TGTGCCAGCAGTGTAGCCGCGGGAGGTGGACGGGATACGCAGTATTTT. Translated, it reads CASSVAAGGGRDTQYF.